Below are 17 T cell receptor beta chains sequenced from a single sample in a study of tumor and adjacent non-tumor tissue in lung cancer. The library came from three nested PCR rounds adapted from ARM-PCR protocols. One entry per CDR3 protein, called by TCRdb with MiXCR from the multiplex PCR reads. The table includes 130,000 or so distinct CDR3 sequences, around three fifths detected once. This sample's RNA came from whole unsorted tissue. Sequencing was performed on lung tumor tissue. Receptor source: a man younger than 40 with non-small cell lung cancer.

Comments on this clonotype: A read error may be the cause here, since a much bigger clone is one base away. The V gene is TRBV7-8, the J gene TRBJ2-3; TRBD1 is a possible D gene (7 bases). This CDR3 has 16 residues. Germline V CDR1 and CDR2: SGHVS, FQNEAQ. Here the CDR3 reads CASSLSGGSGTDTRYF. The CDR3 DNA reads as TGTGCCAGCAGCTTATCAGGGGGGTCGGGCACAGATACGCGGTATTTT.

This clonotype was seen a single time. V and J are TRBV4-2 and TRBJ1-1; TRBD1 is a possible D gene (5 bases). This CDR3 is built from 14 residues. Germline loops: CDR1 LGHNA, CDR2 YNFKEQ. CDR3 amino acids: CVSSPRQRNTEAFF. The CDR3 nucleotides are TGTGTTAGCAGCCCCCGACAGAGGAACACTGAAGCTTTCTTT.

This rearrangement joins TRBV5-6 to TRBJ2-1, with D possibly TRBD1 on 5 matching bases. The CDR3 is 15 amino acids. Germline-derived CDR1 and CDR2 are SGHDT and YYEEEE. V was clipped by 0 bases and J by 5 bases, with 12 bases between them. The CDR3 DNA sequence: TGTGCCAGCAGCTTGGACAGGAAAAGGAACAATGAGCAGTTCTTC. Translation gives CASSLDRKRNNEQFF.

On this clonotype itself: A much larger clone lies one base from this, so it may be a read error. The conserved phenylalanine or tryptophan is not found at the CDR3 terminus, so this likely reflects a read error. The CDR3 is CASRRLGVADTQYC. DNA for the CDR3: TGTGCCAGCAGGAGGCTGGGGGTTGCAGATACGCAGTATTGT. The chain joins TRBV7-2 to TRBJ2-3; D is possibly TRBD1 or TRBD2 (5 bases each). Germline V CDR1 and CDR2: SGHTA, FQGNSA. Trimming removed 6 bases at V and 4 bases at J, with 14 bases between. This CDR3 has 14 residues.

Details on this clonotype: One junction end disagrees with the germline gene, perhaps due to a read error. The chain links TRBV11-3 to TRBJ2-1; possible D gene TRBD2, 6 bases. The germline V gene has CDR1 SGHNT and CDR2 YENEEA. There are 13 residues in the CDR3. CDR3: CASSQASGEEHFF. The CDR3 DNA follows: TGTGCCAGCAGCCAGGCCTCCGGGGAGGAGCATTTCTTC.

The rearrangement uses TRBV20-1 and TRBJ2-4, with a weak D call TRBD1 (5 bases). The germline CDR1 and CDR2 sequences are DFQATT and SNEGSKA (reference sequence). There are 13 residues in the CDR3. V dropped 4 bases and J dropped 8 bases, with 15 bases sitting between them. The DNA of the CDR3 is TGCAGTGCTACAGGGAAGTCCGAAGACATTCAGTACTTC. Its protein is CSATGKSEDIQYF.

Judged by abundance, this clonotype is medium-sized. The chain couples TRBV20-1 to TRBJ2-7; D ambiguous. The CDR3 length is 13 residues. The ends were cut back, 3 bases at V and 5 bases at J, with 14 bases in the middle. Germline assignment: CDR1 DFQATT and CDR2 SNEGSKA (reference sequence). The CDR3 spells CSARTSMRHEQYF. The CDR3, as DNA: TGCAGTGCTAGGACCTCTATGAGGCACGAGCAGTACTTC.

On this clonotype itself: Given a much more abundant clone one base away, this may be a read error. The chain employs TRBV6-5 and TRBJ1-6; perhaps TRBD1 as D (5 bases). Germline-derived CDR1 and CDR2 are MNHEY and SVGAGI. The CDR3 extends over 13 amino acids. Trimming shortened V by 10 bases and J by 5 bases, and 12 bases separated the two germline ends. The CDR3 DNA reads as TGTGCCAACAGCCGGGGCGATAATTCACCCCTCCACTTT. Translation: CANSRGDNSPLHF.

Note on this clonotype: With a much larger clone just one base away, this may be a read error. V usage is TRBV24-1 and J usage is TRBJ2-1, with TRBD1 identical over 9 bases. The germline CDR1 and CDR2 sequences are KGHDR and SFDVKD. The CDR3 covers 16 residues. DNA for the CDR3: TGTGTCACCAGTGACGTCGGGACAGGGAACTACAATGAGCAGTTCTTC. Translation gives CVTSDVGTGNYNEQFF.

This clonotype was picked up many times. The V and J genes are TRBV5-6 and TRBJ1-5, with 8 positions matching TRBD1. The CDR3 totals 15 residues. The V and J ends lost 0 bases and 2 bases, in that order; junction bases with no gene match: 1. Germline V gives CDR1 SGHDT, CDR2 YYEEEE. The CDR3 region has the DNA TGTGCCAGCAGCTTGGCGACAGGGGGCAATCAGCCCCAGCATTTT. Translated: CASSLATGGNQPQHF.

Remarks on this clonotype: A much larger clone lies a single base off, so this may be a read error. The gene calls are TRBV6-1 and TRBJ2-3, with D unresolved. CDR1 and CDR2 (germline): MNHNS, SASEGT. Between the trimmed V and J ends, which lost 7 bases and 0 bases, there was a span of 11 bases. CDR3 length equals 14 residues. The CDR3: CASNLDASTDTQYF. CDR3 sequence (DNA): TGTGCCAGCAACCTAGATGCTAGCACAGATACGCAGTATTTT.

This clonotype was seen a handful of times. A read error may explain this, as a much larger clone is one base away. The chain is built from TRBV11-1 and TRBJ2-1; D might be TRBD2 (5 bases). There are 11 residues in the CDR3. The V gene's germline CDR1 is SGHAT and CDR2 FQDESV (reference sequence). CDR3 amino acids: CASSSPGGQLF. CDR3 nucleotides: TGTGCCAGCAGCTCCCCGGGCGGGCAGCTCTTC.

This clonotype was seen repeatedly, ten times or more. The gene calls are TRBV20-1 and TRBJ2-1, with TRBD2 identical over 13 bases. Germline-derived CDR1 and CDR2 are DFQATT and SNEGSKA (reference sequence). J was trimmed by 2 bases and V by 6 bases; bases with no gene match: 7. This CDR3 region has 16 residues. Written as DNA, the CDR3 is TGCAGTGCCCAAACTAGCGGGAGGGCCACCTACAATGAGCAGTTCTTC. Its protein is CSAQTSGRATYNEQFF.

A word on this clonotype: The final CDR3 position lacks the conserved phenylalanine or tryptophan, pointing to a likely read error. CDR3 loop: CASSFGQNSDTQYY. CDR3 bases: TGTGCCAGCAGCTTCGGCCAGAATTCAGATACGCAGTATTAT. The rearrangement links TRBV11-2 to TRBJ2-3; D unclear. Germline V gene data show CDR1 as SGHAT and CDR2 as FQNNGV. The CDR3 extends over 14 amino acids. Trimming removed 3 bases at V and 4 bases at J, with 11 bases between.

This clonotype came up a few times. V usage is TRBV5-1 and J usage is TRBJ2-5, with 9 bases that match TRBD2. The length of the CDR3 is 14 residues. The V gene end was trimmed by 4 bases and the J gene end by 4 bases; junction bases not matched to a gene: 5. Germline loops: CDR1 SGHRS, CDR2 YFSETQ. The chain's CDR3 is CASSQFSGRETQYF. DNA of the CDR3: TGCGCCAGCAGCCAGTTTAGCGGGAGAGAGACCCAGTACTTC.

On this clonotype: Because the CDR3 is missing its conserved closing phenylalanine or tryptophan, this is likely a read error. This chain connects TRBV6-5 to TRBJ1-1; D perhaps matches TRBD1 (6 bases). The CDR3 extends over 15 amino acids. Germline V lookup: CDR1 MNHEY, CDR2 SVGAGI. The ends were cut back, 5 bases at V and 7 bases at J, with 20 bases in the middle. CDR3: CASSPLPDRGLEAFY. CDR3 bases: TGTGCCAGCAGTCCCCTCCCGGACAGAGGACTTGAAGCTTTCTAT.

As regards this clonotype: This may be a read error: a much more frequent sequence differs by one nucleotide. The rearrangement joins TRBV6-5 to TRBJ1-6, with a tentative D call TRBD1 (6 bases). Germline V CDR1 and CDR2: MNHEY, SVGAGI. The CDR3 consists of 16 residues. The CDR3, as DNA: TGTGCCAGCAGCCCCGGGACACCGGTGGGACGGTCACGCCTCCACTTT. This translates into CASSPGTPVGRSRLHF.